The clone carrying this T cell receptor (beta chain) was counted once. The CDR3 length is 15 residues. The trim removed 5 bases at V and 1 base at J, leaving 6 bases unmatched. Germline V lookup: CDR1 MDHEN, CDR2 SYDVKM. The record originates from a study of blood T cell repertoires in COVID-19. On the study more broadly: Samples taken during acute and convalescent COVID-19 were collected in the United States, Italy and Spain. In each case, the material was cDNA or gDNA derived from T cells, B-cell-depleted T cells, or PBMCs.

Repertoires were generated with immunoSEQ multiplex PCR, while TCRdb's copy carries only in-frame clones and drops some. The sample includes around 200,000 clones, 84% of them seen just once. The rearrangement joins TRBV28 to TRBJ2-5; 8 bases are a match to TRBD1. Material for sequencing was peripheral blood. This TCR derives from an older woman with COVID-19, enrolled during active disease. DNA for the CDR3: TGTGCCAGCAGTACCAGGGGGCTCGTCCAAGAGACCCAGTACTTC. It translates to CASSTRGLVQETQYF. The entire variable domain, with the rest obtained from reference TRBV28 and TRBJ2-5, is as follows: DVKVTQSSRYLVKRTGEKVFLECVQDMDHENMFWYRQDPGLGLRLIYFSYDVKMKEKGDIPEGYSVSREKKERFSLILESASTNQTSMYLCASSTRGLVQETQYFGPGTRLLVL.